This T cell receptor beta chain was obtained from a study of blood T cell repertoires in COVID-19. As for the study in general: Samples came from the United States, Italy and Spain, spanning acute and convalescent COVID-19.

This clone was seen a handful of times. Clones were sequenced by immunoSEQ multiplex PCR, and TCRdb holds only the in-frame ones, with some missing. The sample carries more than 90,000 clones, 70% to 90% recorded once. Germline CDR1 SGHTA, CDR2 FQGNSA. This CDR3 region has 13 residues. The V segment lost 2 bases and the J segment 6 bases; nucleotides outside the gene matches: 4. The material sequenced was peripheral blood. The origin of this receptor is a human donor in a cohort sampled during active COVID-19. V is TRBV7-2 and J is TRBJ2-7, with TRBD1 matching 7 bases. The CDR3 reads CASSLRQGGEQYF. CDR3 DNA sequence: TGTGCCAGCAGCTTACGACAGGGTGGCGAGCAGTACTTC.